This T cell receptor beta chain was sequenced in a study of T-cell reconstitution after alpha-beta-depleted transplantation in children. Unique molecular identifiers tagged the TCRbeta library. TCRdb redid the calling of the PCR reads with MiXCR, one entry per CDR3 protein. Of some 200,000 distinct CDR3 sequences in the sample, about 8.4% were seen once. The CDR3 extends over 16 amino acids. Germline V CDR1 and CDR2: DFQATT, SNEGSKA (reference sequence). J gave up 5 bases and V 6 bases, and 16 bases lay outside the gene matches. This clonotype appeared a few times. The J gene is TRBJ2-3, the V gene TRBV20-1; 8 bases line up with TRBD1. The receptor comes from a male patient between 2 and 15 years old who had a stem cell transplant for acute myeloid leukemia, so the T cells may come from the graft donor. Source: PBMCs, mostly from graft donor cells, taken 360 days after TCRalphabeta/CD19-depleted stem cell transplant. CDR3 sequence: CSADPGGAGYQDTQYF. The CDR3 bases are TGCAGTGCCGACCCAGGGGGCGCGGGGTATCAAGATACGCAGTATTTT.